This TCR beta chain is drawn from a study of cytotoxic CD8 clonotypes in ibrutinib-treated CLL. On the study more broadly: Patients attained 25 or so partial and 2 complete responses; at median around 5.5 years, about 15 remained remitted while approximately 12 progressed. Regarding the study as a whole: Baseline levels of clonality went above those of age-matched healthy donors and moved with circulating CD8+ T-cell counts.

Comment on this clone: Its antigen is not identified.

Here immunoSEQ multiplex PCR was the method, and the copy in TCRdb shows in-frame clones only, minus some. The sample has 68,000 or so clones, approximately 70% seen once. This CDR3 is 14 amino acids long. The V gene's germline CDR1 is SGHRS and CDR2 YFSETQ. V lost 5 bases and J 5 bases, leaving 16 bases between the germline ends. The clonotype was recovered from a human donor with chronic lymphocytic leukemia. This chain links TRBV5-1 with TRBJ2-5; the D gene is possibly TRBD2 (5 bases). The starting material was PBMCs, obtained after 12 months of ibrutinib treatment. Written as DNA, the CDR3 is TGCGCCAGCAGACGAGGGCGTGAAACGGAGACCCAGTACTTC. Residues: CASRRGRETETQYF.